This T cell receptor beta chain was obtained from a study of blood T cell repertoires in COVID-19. Whole-study context: Italy, Spain and the United States were the sources of the convalescent and acute COVID-19 samples. T cells, B-cell-depleted T cells, or PBMCs provided the cDNA or gDNA that served as material.

TCRdb keeps only in-frame clones here, not all; method: immunoSEQ multiplex PCR. There are 150,000 to 200,000 clones in the sample; around nine tenths occur only once, and 2.7% lies in the top ten. CDR3 length: 15 residues. In germline, CDR1 is SGHTA, CDR2 FQGNSA. V was pared by 2 bases and J by 13 bases, with 5 bases of the junction left unmatched. This clonotype originated in a man between 35 and 55 years old with active or convalescent COVID-19. The source material was peripheral blood. The rearrangement joins TRBV7-2 to TRBJ2-1; the match to TRBD2 covers 16 bases. In DNA, the CDR3 is TGTGCCAGCAGCTTATTGGGACTAGCGGGGGGGTATCAGTTCTTC. Translated, it gives CASSLLGLAGGYQFF.